One sample yielded the 3 T cell receptor beta chains listed below, sequenced in a study of cytomegalovirus exposure and HLA in healthy donors. The table came from immunoSEQ multiplex PCR; TCRdb's copy has only in-frame clones and leaves some out. The table lists some 120,000 clones, roughly 89% of them singletons. Material: PBMCs. Receptor source: a woman between 18 and 29 years old in good health and CMV-seronegative.

This clone is a singleton in its sample. The rearrangement joins TRBV6-5 to TRBJ2-5; D is perhaps TRBD2 (6 bases). Per germline, CDR1 MNHEY and CDR2 SVGAGI. This CDR3 has 12 amino acids. Trimming stripped 8 bases from V and 5 bases from J, with 12 bases between. The CDR3: CASGEDRETQYF. The CDR3, as DNA: TGTGCCAGCGGGGAGGATCGGGAGACCCAGTACTTC.

This chain uses TRBV27 with TRBJ2-1; TRBD1 aligns across 7 bases. CDR1 MNHEY and CDR2 SMNVEV come from the germline V gene (reference sequence). The CDR3 has 16 amino acids. The V segment lost 8 bases and the J segment 0 bases; nucleotides outside the gene matches: 10. The chain's CDR3 is CASSRQGVSSYNEQFF. In DNA, the CDR3 is TGTGCCAGCTCCCGACAGGGTGTGTCCTCCTACAATGAGCAGTTCTTC.

In this sample, this clone turned up a few times. The V and J genes are TRBV7-2 and TRBJ2-7, with no clear D. Deletions cut 1 base from V and 1 base from J, with 8 bases between. This CDR3 region has 14 residues. Germline V lookup: CDR1 SGHTA, CDR2 FQGNSA. The CDR3 loop reads CASSLVRSSYEQYF. CDR3 sequence (DNA): TGTGCCAGCAGCTTAGTGCGTTCGTCCTACGAGCAGTACTTC.